This T cell receptor delta chain stems from a study of gamma-delta T cells after stem cell transplantation. TCRdb called clones from the RT-PCR reads again using CATT. The sample has 2,000 or so delta-chain clones, approximately 14% seen once. With 0 bases clipped from V and 0 bases from J, the junction kept 15 bases outside the gene matches. Germline CDR1 reads GEAIGNYY; CDR2 reads EKD. The CDR3 contains 20 residues. This receptor was identified in a human donor. It is not recorded whose cells these are; they may come from a transplant donor. Sequencing was performed on gamma-delta T cells. V and J are TRDV2 and TRDJ1, with 10 positions matching TRDD3. The CDR3 reads CACDTLNLAGDTLNTDKLIF. DNA of the CDR3: TGTGCCTGTGACACCTTAAACCTCGCGGGGGATACGCTCAACACCGATAAACTCATCTTT.